This entry is about one T cell receptor (beta chain). Its antigen target is currently unknown. No quality values exist for individual bases; no much larger clone is one base distant. The sample belongs to a study of long-term antiretroviral therapy in people with HIV (dated 2022 in TCRdb). Some background on the complete study: The earliest samples were collected roughly a decade before the 2015 WHO recommendation for immediate ART, at a time when ART was usually postponed until CD4 counts fell. This retrospective serial study examined whether starting ART and sustained HIV suppression were associated with changes in the composition and diversity of the TRB repertoire in peripheral blood. About 35% of the 30 participants with HIV were female. From some 30 adults with confirmed HIV infection, the cohort provided fewer than 200 cryopreserved PBMC samples, gathered serially across a mean of approximately six years (range 1-12). No cross-contamination during QIAcube processing turned up in test extractions that ran a monoclonal T-cell line alongside 33 polyclonal samples.

Sequencing of the TRB variable region was done with the immunoSEQ hsTCRB v3.0 assay at survey level resolution. TRB sequencing targeted a depth of about 40,000-55,000 T-cell genomes per sample. Pooled TRB libraries were sequenced on an Illumina MiSeq with a v3 150-cycle kit. The source study handled its data this way. Repertoire analysis ran in R within a reproducible Nextflow workflow covering QC, data transformation and analysis. LymphoSeq2, an R package for AIRR-Seq data exploration, was used to implement custom analyses. Several samples yielding fewer than 5000 total TRB sequences were excluded, leaving 150 to 200 analyzed HIV repertoires. Among the 188 retained HIV repertoires, 55 to 65 were collected before ART initiation and fewer than 150 were collected after ART initiation. Repertoires were downsampled to 5000 TRB nucleotide sequences, and summary statistics were averaged over 100 downsampling iterations. Only TRB sequences with CDR3 regions of at least seven amino acids were retained for analysis. Diversity was measured with a Shannon entropy-derived clonality score and the Gini coefficient. Repertoire networks linked the top 5000 CDR3 amino acid sequences whenever two sequences differed by an edit distance of one. GLIPH2 predicted antigen specificity groups and MHC restriction for TRB CDR3 amino acid sequences. CDR3 amino acid sequences were matched against VDJdb and McPAS-TCR to flag known CMV, EBV, HIV or tissue antigen associations. Pre-ART, post-ART and control groups were compared with Wilcoxon signed-rank tests and Holm-Bonferroni correction. TCRdb retrieved this table from immuneACCESS and kept in-frame rearrangements only. Not all clones are present; in checked studies, unresolved V genes account for under half, and no reason is known for the remainder. V, J and clone size are taken as reported in that table, and D and trimming were inferred from the DNA itself. This sample lists roughly 36,000 clones; about four fifths were detected once. The ten largest clones add up to over 6.5% of the sample.

Overall results and qualifications from the work: The samples span the years 2004 to 2017, and the ART regimens used at that time may not be as effective as current regimens. Since PBMC availability was limited, sequencing covered only the TCR beta chain, with no alpha chain pairing. Starting ART was linked to a significant rise in TRB diversity, yet even with long-term ART the diversity remained significantly lower than in transplant donor controls. Inferences about post-ART repertoire changes were limited because no data were available on ART adherence, viral resistance or therapy changes. HIV repertoires had narrower CDR3 length ranges than controls, and the network structure suggested an antigen-experienced repertoire that shifted only slightly toward naive after ART. At every time point, the repertoire was dominated by expanded TRB clones first identified before ART initiation, although this dominance fluctuated and, in many PLHIV, declined after ART. Because cell numbers in pre-ART samples were limited, unsorted PBMC were profiled instead of sorted CD4+ and CD8+ T cells.

Inclusion was restricted to participants for whom at least one PBMC sample before ART initiation and at least two post-ART samples were available. All participants with HIV were treated in the United States of America. Cryopreserved samples of about 0.95-10 million PBMC were thawed and washed before DNA extraction. At the time of the earliest PBMC sample, participants with HIV were aged between about 20 and 60 years. Per participant, PBMC samples came from 1-4 timepoints prior to ART initiation and 2-8 timepoints following ART initiation, for a median of 7 samples. For every participant, serial HIV viral load, CD4+ T-cell count, ART history and demographic data were obtained. A Qiagen kit on a QIAcube was used to extract genomic DNA from unsorted PBMC, with samples processed in batches of 12. There are 17 amino acids in the CDR3, from cysteine to phenylalanine inclusive. The entry retains the CDR3 DNA only, 51 bases that are in frame from base 1. CDR1 MNHNS and CDR2 SASEGT were looked up in the germline V gene. Trimmed from V: 2 bases; trimmed from J: 5 bases; junction bases lacking a gene match: 12.

The sample in question was unsorted PBMCs, obtained 0.4 years before starting antiretroviral therapy. This TCR was sampled from a man between 18 and 35 years old with HIV. The sequence is built from TRBV6-1 and TRBJ2-5; a stretch of 9 junction bases matches TRBD1. CDR3 reads: CASSEFPGTGSWETQYF. DNA sequence: TGTGCCAGCAGTGAATTCCCCGGGACAGGGTCGTGGGAGACCCAGTACTTC.